This TCR beta chain was obtained from a study of T cell changes during pregnancy in multiple sclerosis. This clone turned up a few times. The data were produced by immunoSEQ multiplex PCR, yet TCRdb's version contains in-frame clones alone and is incomplete. Of about 41,000 clones in the sample, over 80% were seen once. Per germline, CDR1 SEHNR and CDR2 FQNEAQ (reference sequence). This CDR3 is 13 amino acids long. Trimming removed 9 bases at V and 4 bases at J, with 15 bases between. J is TRBJ2-5 and V is TRBV7-9, with D unclear. The sequencing used peripheral blood, collected in the first trimester of pregnancy. The sequence was collected from a female donor in good health, enrolled as a control in a pregnancy study. CDR3 DNA: TGTGCCAGAACCCCTCGGCCGGGAGAGACCCAGTACTTC. Its protein product is CARTPRPGETQYF.